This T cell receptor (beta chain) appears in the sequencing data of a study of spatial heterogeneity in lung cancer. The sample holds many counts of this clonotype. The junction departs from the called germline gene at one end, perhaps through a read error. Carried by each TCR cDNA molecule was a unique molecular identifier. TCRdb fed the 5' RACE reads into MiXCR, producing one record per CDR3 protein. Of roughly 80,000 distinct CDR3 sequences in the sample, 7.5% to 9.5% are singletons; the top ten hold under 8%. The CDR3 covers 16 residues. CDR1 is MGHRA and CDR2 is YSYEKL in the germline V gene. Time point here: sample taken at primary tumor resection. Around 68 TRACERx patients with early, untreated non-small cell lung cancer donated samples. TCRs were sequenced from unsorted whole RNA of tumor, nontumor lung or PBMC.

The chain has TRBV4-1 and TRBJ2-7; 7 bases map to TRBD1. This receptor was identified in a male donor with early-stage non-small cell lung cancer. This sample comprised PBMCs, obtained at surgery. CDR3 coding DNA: TGCGCCAGCACCCAAGGCCCGGGACAGAGCTCCTACGAGCAGTACTTC. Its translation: CASTQGPGQSSYEQYF.